The T cell receptor beta chain under discussion was sequenced for a study of T cell changes during pregnancy in multiple sclerosis. V lost 0 bases and J lost 0; bases outside the gene matches: 2. The CDR3 sequence is 16 residues long. Germline CDR1 reads MNHEY; CDR2 reads SVGAGI. Profiled with immunoSEQ multiplex PCR; TCRdb holds only in-frame clones, not every one. The repertoire holds 75,000 to 100,000 clones, with approximately 90% as singletons. V is TRBV6-5 and J is TRBJ1-3, with TRBD1 identical over 7 bases. The source is a female donor in good health, enrolled as a control in a pregnancy study. This specimen consisted of peripheral blood, obtained in the second trimester of pregnancy. CDR3 amino acids: CASSYSGTVSGNTIYF. The CDR3 coding sequence is TGTGCCAGCAGTTACTCCGGGACAGTCTCTGGAAACACCATATATTTT.